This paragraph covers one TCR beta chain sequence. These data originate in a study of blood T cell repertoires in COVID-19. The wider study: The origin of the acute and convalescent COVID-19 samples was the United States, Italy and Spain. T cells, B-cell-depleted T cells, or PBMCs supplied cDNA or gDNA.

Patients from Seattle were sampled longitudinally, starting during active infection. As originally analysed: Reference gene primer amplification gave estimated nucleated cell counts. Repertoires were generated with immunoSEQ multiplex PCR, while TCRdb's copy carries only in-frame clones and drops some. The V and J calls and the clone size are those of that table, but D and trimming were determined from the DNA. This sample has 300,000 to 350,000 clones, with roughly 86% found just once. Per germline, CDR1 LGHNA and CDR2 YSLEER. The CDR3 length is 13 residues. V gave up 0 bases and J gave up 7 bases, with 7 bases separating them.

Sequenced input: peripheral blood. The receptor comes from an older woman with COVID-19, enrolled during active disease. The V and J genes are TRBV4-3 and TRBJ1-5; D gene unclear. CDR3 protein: CASSQEIQQPQHF. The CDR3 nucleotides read TGCGCCAGCAGCCAAGAGATACAGCAGCCCCAGCATTTT.